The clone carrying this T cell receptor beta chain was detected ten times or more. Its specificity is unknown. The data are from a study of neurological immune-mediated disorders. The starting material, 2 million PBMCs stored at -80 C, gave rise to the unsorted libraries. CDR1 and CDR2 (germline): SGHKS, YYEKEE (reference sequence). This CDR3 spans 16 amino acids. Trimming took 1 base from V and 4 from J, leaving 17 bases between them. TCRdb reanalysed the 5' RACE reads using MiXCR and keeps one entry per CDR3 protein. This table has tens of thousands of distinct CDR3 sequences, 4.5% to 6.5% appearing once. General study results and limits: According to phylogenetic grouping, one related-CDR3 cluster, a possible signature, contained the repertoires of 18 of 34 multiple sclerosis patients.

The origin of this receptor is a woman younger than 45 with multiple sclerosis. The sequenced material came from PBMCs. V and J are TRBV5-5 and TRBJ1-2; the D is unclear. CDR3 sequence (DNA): TGTGCCAGCAGCTTGTTTTTTCAAACGGACCTCTATGGCTACACCTTC. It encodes CASSLFFQTDLYGYTF.